The subject of this entry is one T cell receptor beta chain. The antigen is not known. The data were taken from a study of T cells in localized non-small cell lung cancer. V lost 2 bases to trimming and J lost 3 bases, with 9 bases between them. This CDR3 is 14 amino acids long. Germline V gene data show CDR1 as WNHNN and CDR2 as SYGVQD (reference sequence). General study findings and limits: Uninvolved adjacent lung showed higher T cell clonality than tumor. Multi-region tumor sequencing was not done, so intratumor heterogeneity could not be excluded. Elevated circulating T cell density in blood was associated with longer overall survival.

The data were produced by immunoSEQ multiplex PCR, yet TCRdb's version contains in-frame clones alone and is incomplete. Here the sample spans over 40,000 clones, 75% to 90% being singletons. The receptor was isolated from a man aged 35-75 years with stage III lung adenocarcinoma. The sample here was peripheral blood mononuclear cells, taken before any cancer treatment. The chain recombines TRBV10-1 with TRBJ2-3; perhaps TRBD1 as D (5 bases). In DNA, the CDR3 is TGCGCCAGCAGTGAGGCCCCAGGGACAGATACGCAGTATTTT. Amino acid sequence: CASSEAPGTDTQYF.